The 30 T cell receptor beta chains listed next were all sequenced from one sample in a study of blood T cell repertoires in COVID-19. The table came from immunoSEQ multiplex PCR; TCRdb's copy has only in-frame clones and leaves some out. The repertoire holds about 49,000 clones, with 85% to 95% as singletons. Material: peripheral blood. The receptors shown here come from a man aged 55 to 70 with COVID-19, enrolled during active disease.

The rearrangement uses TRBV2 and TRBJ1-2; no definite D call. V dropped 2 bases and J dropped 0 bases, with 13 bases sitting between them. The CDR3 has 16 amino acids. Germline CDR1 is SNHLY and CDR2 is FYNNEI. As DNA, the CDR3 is TGTGCCAGCAGTGAAAATCTCCAGCGGGCTAACTATGGCTACACCTTC. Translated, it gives CASSENLQRANYGYTF.

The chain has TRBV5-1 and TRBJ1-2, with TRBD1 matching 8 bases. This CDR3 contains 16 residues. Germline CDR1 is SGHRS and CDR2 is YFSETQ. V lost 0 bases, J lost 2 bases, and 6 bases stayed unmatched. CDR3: CASSLAGQDPNYGYTF. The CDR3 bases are TGCGCCAGCAGCTTGGCGGGACAGGATCCGAACTATGGCTACACCTTC.

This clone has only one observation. CDR3 coding DNA: TGTGCCAGCAGCTCGAGGACAGGTTATGGCTACACCTTC. The encoded protein is CASSSRTGYGYTF. The gene calls are TRBV7-2 and TRBJ1-2; 7 bases agree with TRBD1. Germline values: CDR1 SGHTA, CDR2 FQGNSA. V shed 4 bases and J 5 bases; nucleotides not matched to a gene: 4. The CDR3 contains 13 residues.

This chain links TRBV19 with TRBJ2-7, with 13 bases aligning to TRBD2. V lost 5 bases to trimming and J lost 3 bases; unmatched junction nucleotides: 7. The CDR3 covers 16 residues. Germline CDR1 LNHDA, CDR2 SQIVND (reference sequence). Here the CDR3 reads CASSDWTSGRGYEQYF. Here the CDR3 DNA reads TGTGCCAGTAGTGATTGGACTAGCGGGAGAGGCTACGAGCAGTACTTC.

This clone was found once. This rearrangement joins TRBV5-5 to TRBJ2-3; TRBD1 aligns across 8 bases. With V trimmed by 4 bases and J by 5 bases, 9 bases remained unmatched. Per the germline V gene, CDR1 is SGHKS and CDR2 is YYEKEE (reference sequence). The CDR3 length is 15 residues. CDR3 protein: CASSVQGASIDTQYF. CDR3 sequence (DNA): TGTGCCAGCAGCGTGCAGGGGGCTTCCATAGATACGCAGTATTTT. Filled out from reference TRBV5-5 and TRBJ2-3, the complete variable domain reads DAGVTQSPTHLIKTRGQQVTLRCSPISGHKSVSWYQQVLGQGPQFIFQYYEKEERGRGNFPDRFSARQFPNYSSELNVNALLLGDSALYLCASSVQGASIDTQYFGPGTRLTVL.

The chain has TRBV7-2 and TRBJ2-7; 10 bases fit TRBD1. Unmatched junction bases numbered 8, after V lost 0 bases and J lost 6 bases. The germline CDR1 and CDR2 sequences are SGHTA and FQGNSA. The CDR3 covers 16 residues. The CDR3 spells CASSLAPGQGRSEQYF. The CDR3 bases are TGTGCCAGCAGCTTAGCGCCGGGACAGGGGCGGTCCGAGCAGTACTTC.

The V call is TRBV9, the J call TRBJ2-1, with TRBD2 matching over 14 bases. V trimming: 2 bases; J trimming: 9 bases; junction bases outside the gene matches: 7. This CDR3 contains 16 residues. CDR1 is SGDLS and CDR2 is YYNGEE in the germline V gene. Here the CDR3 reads CASSVLTSGGAGEQFF. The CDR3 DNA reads TGTGCCAGCAGCGTGTTGACTAGCGGGGGGGCCGGTGAGCAGTTCTTC.

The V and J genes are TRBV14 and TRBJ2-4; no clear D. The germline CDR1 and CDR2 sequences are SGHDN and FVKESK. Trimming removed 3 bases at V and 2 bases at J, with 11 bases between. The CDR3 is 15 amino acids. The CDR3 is CASSQSARTKNIQYF. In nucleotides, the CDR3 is TGTGCCAGCAGCCAGTCAGCCAGGACCAAAAACATTCAGTACTTC. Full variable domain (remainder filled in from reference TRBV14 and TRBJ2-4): EAGVTQFPSHSVIEKGQTVTLRCDPISGHDNLYWYRRVMGKEIKFLLHFVKESKQDESGMPNNRFLAERTGGTYSTLKVQPAELEDSGVYFCASSQSARTKNIQYFGAGTRLSVL.

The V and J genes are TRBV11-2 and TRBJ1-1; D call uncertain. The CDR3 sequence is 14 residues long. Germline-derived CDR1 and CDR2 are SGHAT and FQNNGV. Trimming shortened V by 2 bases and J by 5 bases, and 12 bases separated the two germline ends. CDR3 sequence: CASSLTALRTEAFF. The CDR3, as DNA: TGTGCCAGCAGCTTAACTGCCCTGAGGACTGAAGCTTTCTTT.

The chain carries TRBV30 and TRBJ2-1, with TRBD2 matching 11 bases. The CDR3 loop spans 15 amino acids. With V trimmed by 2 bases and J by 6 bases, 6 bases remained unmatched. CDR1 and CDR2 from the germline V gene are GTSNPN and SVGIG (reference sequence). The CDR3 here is CAWSQLAGVGNEQFF. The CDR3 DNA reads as TGTGCCTGGAGTCAACTAGCGGGGGTAGGCAATGAGCAGTTCTTC. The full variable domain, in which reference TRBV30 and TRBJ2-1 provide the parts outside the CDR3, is SQTIHQWPATLVQPVGSPLSLECTVEGTSNPNLYWYRQAAGRGLQLLFYSVGIGQISSEVPQNLSASRPQDRQFILSSKKLLLSDSGFYLCAWSQLAGVGNEQFFGPGTRLTVL.

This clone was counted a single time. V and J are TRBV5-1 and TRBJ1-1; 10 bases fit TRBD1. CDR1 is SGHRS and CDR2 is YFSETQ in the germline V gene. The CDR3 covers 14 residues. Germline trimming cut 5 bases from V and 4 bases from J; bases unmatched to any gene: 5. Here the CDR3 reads CASRRDRGPTEAFF. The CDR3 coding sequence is TGCGCCAGCAGGAGAGACAGGGGGCCCACTGAAGCTTTCTTT.

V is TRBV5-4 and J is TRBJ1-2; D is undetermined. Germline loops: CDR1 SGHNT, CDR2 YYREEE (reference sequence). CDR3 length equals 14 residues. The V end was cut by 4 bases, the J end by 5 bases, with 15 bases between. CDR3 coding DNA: TGTGCCAGCAGCCCACGGGGAGAGGGTTATGGCTACACCTTC. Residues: CASSPRGEGYGYTF.

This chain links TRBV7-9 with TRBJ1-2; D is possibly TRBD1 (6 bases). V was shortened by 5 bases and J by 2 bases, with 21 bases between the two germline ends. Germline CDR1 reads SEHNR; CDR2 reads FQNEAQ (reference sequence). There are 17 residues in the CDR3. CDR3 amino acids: CASSPSVRAGANYGYTF. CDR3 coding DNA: TGTGCCAGCAGCCCAAGCGTTAGGGCGGGGGCGAACTATGGCTACACCTTC.

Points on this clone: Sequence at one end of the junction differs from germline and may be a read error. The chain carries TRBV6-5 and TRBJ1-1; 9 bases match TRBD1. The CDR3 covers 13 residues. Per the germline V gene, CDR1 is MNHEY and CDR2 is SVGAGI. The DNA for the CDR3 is TGTGCCAGCACCGACCGTGACAGGGGGGGCTTAGTCTTT. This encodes CASTDRDRGGLVF.

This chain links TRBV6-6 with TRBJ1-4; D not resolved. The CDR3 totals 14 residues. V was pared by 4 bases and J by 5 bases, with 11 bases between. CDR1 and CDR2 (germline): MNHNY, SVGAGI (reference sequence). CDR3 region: CASSFQAVNEKLFF. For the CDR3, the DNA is TGTGCCAGCAGTTTTCAAGCCGTAAATGAAAAACTGTTTTTT.

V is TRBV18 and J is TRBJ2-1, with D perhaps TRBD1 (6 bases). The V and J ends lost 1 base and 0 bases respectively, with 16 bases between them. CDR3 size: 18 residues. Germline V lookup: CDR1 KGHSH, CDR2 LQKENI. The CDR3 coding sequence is TGTGCCAGCTCACCACGGCTTAGGACAGTCAGCTCCTACAATGAGCAGTTCTTC. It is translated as CASSPRLRTVSSYNEQFF.

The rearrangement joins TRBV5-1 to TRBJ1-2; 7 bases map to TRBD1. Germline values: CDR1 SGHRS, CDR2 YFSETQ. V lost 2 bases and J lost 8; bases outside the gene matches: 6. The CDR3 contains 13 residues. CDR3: CASSLAGGMGYTF. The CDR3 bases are TGCGCCAGCAGCTTAGCAGGGGGAATGGGCTACACCTTC.

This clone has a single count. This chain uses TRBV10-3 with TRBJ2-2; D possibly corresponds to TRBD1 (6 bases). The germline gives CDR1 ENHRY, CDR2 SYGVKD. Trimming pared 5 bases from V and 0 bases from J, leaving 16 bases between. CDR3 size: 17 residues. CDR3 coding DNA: TGTGCCATCAGTCCCCCAAGGAGGACAGCGAACACCGGGGAGCTGTTTTTT. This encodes CAISPPRRTANTGELFF.

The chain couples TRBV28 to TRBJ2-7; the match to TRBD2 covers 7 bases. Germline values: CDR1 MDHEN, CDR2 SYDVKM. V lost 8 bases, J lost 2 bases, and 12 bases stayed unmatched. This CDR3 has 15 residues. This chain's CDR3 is CASGPTSTSPYEQYF. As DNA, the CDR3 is TGTGCCAGCGGCCCGACTAGCACGTCGCCCTACGAGCAGTACTTC.

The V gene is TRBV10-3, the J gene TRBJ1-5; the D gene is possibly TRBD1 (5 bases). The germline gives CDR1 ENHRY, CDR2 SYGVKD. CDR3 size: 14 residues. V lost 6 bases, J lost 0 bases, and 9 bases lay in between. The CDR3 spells CAIRGADSNQPQHF. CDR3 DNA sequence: TGTGCCATCAGAGGGGCCGATAGCAATCAGCCCCAGCATTTT.

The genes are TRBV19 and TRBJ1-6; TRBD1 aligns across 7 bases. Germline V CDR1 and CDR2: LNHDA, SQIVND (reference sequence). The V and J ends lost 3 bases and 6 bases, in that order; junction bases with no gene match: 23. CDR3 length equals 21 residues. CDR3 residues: CASSIRQGRTAGQFINSPLHF. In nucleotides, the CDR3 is TGTGCCAGTAGTATCAGACAGGGAAGAACGGCTGGACAATTTATTAATTCACCCCTCCACTTT.

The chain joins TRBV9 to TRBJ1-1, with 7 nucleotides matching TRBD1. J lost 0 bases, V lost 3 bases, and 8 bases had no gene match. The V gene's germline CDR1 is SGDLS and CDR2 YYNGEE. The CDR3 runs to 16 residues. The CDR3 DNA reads TGTGCCAGCAGCGCGCGGACAGGTGGAATGAACACTGAAGCTTTCTTT. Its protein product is CASSARTGGMNTEAFF.

The CDR3 spells CASSLGGTRSEAFF. The CDR3 nucleotides are TGTGCCAGCAGCTTAGGGGGGACTAGGTCTGAAGCTTTCTTT. V gene TRBV7-2 combines with J gene TRBJ1-1; D possibly corresponds to TRBD1 (5 bases). Trimming pared 1 base from V and 6 bases from J, leaving 12 bases between. Germline V gene data show CDR1 as SGHTA and CDR2 as FQGNSA. The CDR3 is 14 amino acids.

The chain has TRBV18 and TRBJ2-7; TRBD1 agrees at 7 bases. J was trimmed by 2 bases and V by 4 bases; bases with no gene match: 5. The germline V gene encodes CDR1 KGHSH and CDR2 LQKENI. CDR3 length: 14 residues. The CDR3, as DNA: TGTGCCAGCTCACTGGACAGGTCGGCCTACGAGCAGTACTTC. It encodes CASSLDRSAYEQYF.

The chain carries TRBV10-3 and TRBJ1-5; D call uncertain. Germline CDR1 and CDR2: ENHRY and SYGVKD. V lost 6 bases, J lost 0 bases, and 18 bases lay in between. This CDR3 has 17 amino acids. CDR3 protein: CAISRGEADYSNQPQHF. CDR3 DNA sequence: TGTGCCATCAGCCGCGGGGAGGCGGATTATAGCAATCAGCCCCAGCATTTT.

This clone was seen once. The CDR3 coding sequence is TGTGCCAGCAGCGCAGCGGGCGCCGGGGAGCTGTTTTTT. Its protein product is CASSAAGAGELFF. The J gene is TRBJ2-2, the V gene TRBV9, with a possible D match to TRBD2 (6 bases). In germline, CDR1 is SGDLS, CDR2 YYNGEE. The CDR3 is 13 residues long. Trimming took off 3 bases at V and 6 bases at J, with 9 bases between the two ends.

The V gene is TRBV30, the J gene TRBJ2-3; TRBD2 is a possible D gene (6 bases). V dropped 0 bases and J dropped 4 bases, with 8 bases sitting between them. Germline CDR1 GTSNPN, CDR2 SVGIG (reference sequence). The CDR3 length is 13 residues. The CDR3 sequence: CAWSVGGSDTQYF. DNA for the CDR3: TGTGCCTGGAGTGTCGGGGGATCAGATACGCAGTATTTT.

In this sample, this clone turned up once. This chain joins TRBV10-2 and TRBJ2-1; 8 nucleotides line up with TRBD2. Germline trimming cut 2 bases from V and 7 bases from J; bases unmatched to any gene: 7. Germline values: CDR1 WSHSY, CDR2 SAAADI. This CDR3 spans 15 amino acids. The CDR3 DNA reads TGCGCCAGCAGTGAGGCGGGGGGAGCCGGGAATGAGCAGTTCTTC. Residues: CASSEAGGAGNEQFF.

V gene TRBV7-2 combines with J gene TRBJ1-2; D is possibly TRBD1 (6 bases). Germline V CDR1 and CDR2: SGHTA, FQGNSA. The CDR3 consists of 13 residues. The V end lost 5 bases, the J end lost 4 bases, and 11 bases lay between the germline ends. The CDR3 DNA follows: TGTGCCAGCAGCGGGGACATTTCCTATGGCTACACCTTC. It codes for CASSGDISYGYTF.

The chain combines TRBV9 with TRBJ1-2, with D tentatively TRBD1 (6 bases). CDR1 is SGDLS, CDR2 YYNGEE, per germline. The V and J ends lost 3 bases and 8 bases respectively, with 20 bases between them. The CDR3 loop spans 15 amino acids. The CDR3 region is CASSEGEIRGSGYTF. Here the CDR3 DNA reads TGTGCCAGCAGCGAGGGGGAGATCAGGGGCTCAGGCTACACCTTC.